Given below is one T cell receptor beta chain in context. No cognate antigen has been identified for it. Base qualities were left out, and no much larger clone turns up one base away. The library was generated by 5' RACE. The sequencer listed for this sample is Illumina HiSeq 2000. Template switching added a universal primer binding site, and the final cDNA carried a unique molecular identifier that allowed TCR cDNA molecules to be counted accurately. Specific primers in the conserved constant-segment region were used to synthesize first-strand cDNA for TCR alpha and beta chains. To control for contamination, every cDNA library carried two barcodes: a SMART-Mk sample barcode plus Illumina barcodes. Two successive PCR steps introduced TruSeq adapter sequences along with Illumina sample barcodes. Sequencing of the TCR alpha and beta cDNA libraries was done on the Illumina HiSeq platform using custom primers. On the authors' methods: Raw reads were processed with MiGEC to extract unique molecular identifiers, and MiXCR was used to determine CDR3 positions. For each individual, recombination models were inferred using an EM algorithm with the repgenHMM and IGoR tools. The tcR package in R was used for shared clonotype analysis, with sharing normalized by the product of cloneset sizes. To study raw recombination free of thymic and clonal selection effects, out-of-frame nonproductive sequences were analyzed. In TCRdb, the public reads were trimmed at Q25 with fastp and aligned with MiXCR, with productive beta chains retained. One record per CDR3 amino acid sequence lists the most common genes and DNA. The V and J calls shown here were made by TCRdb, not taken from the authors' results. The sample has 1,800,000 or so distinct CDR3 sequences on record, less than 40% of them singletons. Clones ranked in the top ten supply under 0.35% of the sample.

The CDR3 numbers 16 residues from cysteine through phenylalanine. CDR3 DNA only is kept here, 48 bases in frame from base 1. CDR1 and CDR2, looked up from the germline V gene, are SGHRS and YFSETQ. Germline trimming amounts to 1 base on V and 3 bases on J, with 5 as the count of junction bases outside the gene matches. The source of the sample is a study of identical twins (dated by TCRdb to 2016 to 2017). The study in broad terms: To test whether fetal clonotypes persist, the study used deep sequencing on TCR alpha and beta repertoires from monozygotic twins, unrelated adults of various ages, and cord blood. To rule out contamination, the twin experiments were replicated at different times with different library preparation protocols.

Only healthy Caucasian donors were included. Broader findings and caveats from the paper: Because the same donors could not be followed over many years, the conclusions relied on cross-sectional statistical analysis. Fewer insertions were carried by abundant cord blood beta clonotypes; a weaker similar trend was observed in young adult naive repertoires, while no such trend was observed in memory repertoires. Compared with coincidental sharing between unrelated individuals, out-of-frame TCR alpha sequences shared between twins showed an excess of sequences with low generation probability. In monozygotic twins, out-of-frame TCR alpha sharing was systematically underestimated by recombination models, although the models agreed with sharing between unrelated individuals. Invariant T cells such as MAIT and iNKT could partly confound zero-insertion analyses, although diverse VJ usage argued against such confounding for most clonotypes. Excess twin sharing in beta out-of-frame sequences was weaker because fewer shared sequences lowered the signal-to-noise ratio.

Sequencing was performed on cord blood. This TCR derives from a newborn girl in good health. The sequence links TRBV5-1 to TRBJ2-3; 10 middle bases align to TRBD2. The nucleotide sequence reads TGCGCCAGCAGCTTGACTAGCGGGACGATAACAGATACGCAGTATTTT. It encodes CASSLTSGTITDTQYF.